The next 5 T cell receptor beta chains were all read from a single sample in a study of blood T cells in healthy people across ages. Then a second PCR, running about 6 to 11 cycles, was carried out with a sample-barcoded 5' primer and a J-beta primer mix. TCRdb re-analysed the 5' RACE reads in MiXCR, keeping a single row per CDR3 protein. The repertoire holds about 730,000 distinct CDR3 sequences, with 40% to 45% as singletons. Material for sequencing was blood. The source of these receptors is a woman aged 60-75 years in good health.

This clonotype showed up many times. DNA of the CDR3: TGTGCCAGCAGCTCGGGGGGACGCACAGATACGCAGTATTTT. Protein sequence: CASSSGGRTDTQYF. The chain is built from TRBV13 and TRBJ2-3; 7 positions match TRBD2. Germline-derived CDR1 and CDR2 are PRHDT and FYEKMQ (reference sequence). CDR3 length: 14 amino acids. V lost 4 bases to trimming and J lost 1 base; unmatched junction nucleotides: 2.

This clonotype was detected ten times or more. The chain is built from TRBV20-1 and TRBJ1-4; D gene unclear. Germline-derived CDR1 and CDR2 are DFQATT and SNEGSKA (reference sequence). This CDR3 has 17 amino acids. The V gene lost 0 bases and the J gene lost 4 bases, with 18 bases spanning the gap. The CDR3 region has the DNA TGCAGTGCTAGAGATCGGACCCATGCTGCCCTTAATGAAAAACTGTTTTTT. Protein sequence: CSARDRTHAALNEKLFF.

This sequence joins TRBV6-5 and TRBJ2-5; 14 bases align to TRBD2. The CDR3 covers 15 residues. Germline lookup yields CDR1 MNHEY and CDR2 SVGAGI. Losses at the gene ends were 7 bases for V and 5 bases for J; bases not matched to a gene: 6. CDR3 nucleotide sequence: TGTGCCAGCACCCGACTAGCGGGGGGGATGGAGACCCAGTACTTC. Encoded protein: CASTRLAGGMETQYF.

This chain joins TRBV12-3 or TRBV12-4 and TRBJ2-2; D is ambiguous. V lost 2 bases and J 4 bases, leaving 8 bases between the germline ends. The CDR3 runs to 14 residues. The CDR3 protein is CASSLRVLTGELFF. For the CDR3, the DNA is TGTGCCAGCAGTTTACGGGTCCTCACCGGGGAGCTGTTTTTT.

This clonotype has only one observation. The chain carries TRBV11-2 and TRBJ2-7, with 7 positions matching TRBD2. This CDR3 region has 16 residues. Looked up from germline, CDR1 is SGHAT and CDR2 is FQNNGV. With 3 bases clipped from V and 7 bases from J, the junction kept 15 bases outside the gene matches. CDR3 loop: CASSFSRTRGYNEQYF. CDR3 DNA: TGTGCCAGCAGCTTTTCCAGGACTAGGGGCTACAATGAGCAGTACTTC.